Each of the 32 T cell receptor beta chains below was sequenced from the same sample in a study of post-analysis software for immune sequencing data. Findings of the study overall: There were five TRBV segments more frequent in patients than controls, and TRBV5-6, TRBV5-1 and TRBV20-1 were among them.

These receptors lack a known antigen. TCR beta libraries were prepared from cDNA with unique molecular identifiers. TCRdb re-analysed the PCR reads in MiXCR, keeping a single row per CDR3 protein. The data show hundreds of thousands of distinct CDR3 sequences, about 40% seen once. The material sequenced was blood. The receptor source for this set is a girl aged 5 to 17 with multiple sclerosis.

The V call is TRBV7-2, the J call TRBJ2-3; D may be TRBD2 (5 bases). The V end lost 2 bases, the J end lost 0 bases, and 12 bases lay between the germline ends. The CDR3 has 16 residues. CDR1 and CDR2 (germline): SGHTA, FQGNSA. The DNA for the CDR3 is TGTGCCAGCAGCTTAATGGCCAGGACTAGCACAGATACGCAGTATTTT. This sequence encodes CASSLMARTSTDTQYF. The complete variable domain, with remaining parts taken from reference TRBV7-2 and TRBJ2-3, reads GAGVSQSPSNKVTEKGKDVELRCDPISGHTALYWYRQSLGQGLEFLIYFQGNSAPDKSGLPSDRFSAERTGGSVSTLTIQRTQQEDSAVYLCASSLMARTSTDTQYFGPGTRLTVL.

The chain is built from TRBV5-1 and TRBJ2-1; 9 nucleotides align to TRBD2. Germline V lookup: CDR1 SGHRS, CDR2 YFSETQ. The V segment lost 2 bases and the J segment 6 bases; nucleotides outside the gene matches: 6. The CDR3 loop spans 15 amino acids. The CDR3 sequence: CASSFLAGSGNEQFF. In DNA, the CDR3 is TGCGCCAGCAGCTTTCTAGCGGGGTCCGGCAATGAGCAGTTCTTC.

This sequence joins TRBV6-1 and TRBJ2-1; D ambiguous. The CDR3 spans 16 residues. The germline gives CDR1 MNHNS, CDR2 SASEGT. Trimming removed 5 bases from V and 2 bases from J, with 16 bases in between. The CDR3 reads CASSPRFAYPYNEQFF. The CDR3 region has the DNA TGTGCCAGCAGTCCCCGGTTCGCGTACCCCTACAATGAGCAGTTCTTC.

The rearrangement joins TRBV2 to TRBJ1-3; D ambiguous. The V and J ends lost 1 base and 5 bases respectively, with 0 bases between them. This CDR3 contains 11 residues. Germline assignment: CDR1 SNHLY and CDR2 FYNNEI. For the CDR3, the DNA is TGTGCCAGCAGTGAAGGAAACACCATATATTTT. This translates into CASSEGNTIYF.

This chain links TRBV5-1 with TRBJ1-4; D not resolved. Germline V CDR1 and CDR2: SGHRS, YFSETQ. The CDR3 sequence is 15 residues long. V was trimmed by 5 bases and J by 7 bases, leaving 18 bases between them. The CDR3 coding sequence is TGCGCCAGCAGTTCCGGACGAAGCCCTTCTGAAAAACTGTTTTTT. Its protein is CASSSGRSPSEKLFF. The whole variable domain, filled in from reference TRBV5-1 and TRBJ1-4, reads KAGVTQTPRYLIKTRGQQVTLSCSPISGHRSVSWYQQTPGQGLQFLFEYFSETQRNKGNFPGRFSGRQFSNSRSEMNVSTLELGDSALYLCASSSGRSPSEKLFFGSGTQLSVL.

This clonotype was counted between two and nine times. The chain recombines TRBV6-6 with TRBJ2-5; no clear D gene. The CDR3 length is 14 residues. Between the trimmed V and J ends, which lost 5 bases and 0 bases, there was a span of 10 bases. The V gene's germline CDR1 is MNHNY and CDR2 SVGAGI (reference sequence). The chain's CDR3 is CASSTEYNQETQYF. In nucleotides, the CDR3 is TGTGCCAGCAGTACCGAGTACAACCAAGAGACCCAGTACTTC.

The chain uses TRBV4-1 and TRBJ2-7, with 9 bases fitting TRBD1. The V gene's germline CDR1 is MGHRA and CDR2 YSYEKL. The CDR3 loop spans 16 amino acids. With V trimmed by 2 bases and J by 3 bases, 8 bases remained unmatched. This chain's CDR3 is CASSQYRDRANYEQYF. DNA for the CDR3: TGCGCCAGCAGCCAATATCGGGACAGGGCCAACTACGAGCAGTACTTC.

The chain combines TRBV4-2 with TRBJ2-7, with a tentative D call TRBD2 (6 bases). Germline CDR1 and CDR2: LGHNA and YNFKEQ. V was cut by 0 bases and J by 3 bases, with 15 bases left in between. There are 16 residues in the CDR3. The CDR3 DNA is TGTGCCAGCAGCCAAGATTGGGGCGGGGTAGACTACGAGCAGTACTTC. It encodes CASSQDWGGVDYEQYF.

This clonotype has ten or more counts. The chain uses TRBV6-4 and TRBJ2-3; 12 positions agree with TRBD2. V lost 6 bases, J lost 4 bases, and 2 bases stayed unmatched. The germline V gene has CDR1 MRHNA and CDR2 SNTAGT. This CDR3 spans 14 amino acids. This chain's CDR3 is CASSASGGADTQYF. The CDR3 DNA reads TGTGCCAGCAGCGCTAGCGGGGGGGCAGATACGCAGTATTTT.

The V gene is TRBV27, the J gene TRBJ1-2; TRBD1 matches 9 bases. J lost 8 bases, V lost 6 bases, and 4 bases had no gene match. The CDR3 runs to 12 residues. Germline V lookup: CDR1 MNHEY, CDR2 SMNVEV (reference sequence). Written as DNA, the CDR3 is TGTGCCAGCAGACAGGGGGCGCTCGGCTACACCTTC. This sequence encodes CASRQGALGYTF.

V is TRBV9 and J is TRBJ2-4; 10 nucleotides line up with TRBD1. The V gene end was trimmed by 7 bases and the J gene end by 7 bases; junction bases not matched to a gene: 8. Per the germline V gene, CDR1 is SGDLS and CDR2 is YYNGEE. This CDR3 spans 14 amino acids. CDR3 sequence: CASGTTGGDNIQYF. CDR3 DNA sequence: TGTGCCAGCGGAACGACAGGGGGCGATAACATTCAGTACTTC.

The chain uses TRBV20-1 and TRBJ2-3, with 11 bases matching TRBD2. Germline V gives CDR1 DFQATT, CDR2 SNEGSKA (reference sequence). This CDR3 contains 14 residues. V shed 3 bases and J 4 bases; nucleotides not matched to a gene: 3. DNA for the CDR3: TGCAGTGCTAGGGTAGCGGGAGGGTCAGATACGCAGTATTTT. It specifies CSARVAGGSDTQYF.

V usage is TRBV10-3 and J usage is TRBJ2-7; 8 bases fit TRBD1. This CDR3 comprises 14 residues. V was clipped by 5 bases and J by 3 bases; unmatched bases: 6. Germline values: CDR1 ENHRY, CDR2 SYGVKD. In DNA form, the CDR3 reads TGTGCCATCAGTCCGGGACAGGAACTCTACGAGCAGTACTTC. Translation gives CAISPGQELYEQYF.

CDR3 region: CASSFFGGQETQYF. CDR3 in DNA: TGCGCCAGCAGCTTCTTCGGCGGCCAAGAGACCCAGTACTTC. V is TRBV5-1 and J is TRBJ2-5; D ambiguous. The CDR3 consists of 14 residues. Per germline, CDR1 SGHRS and CDR2 YFSETQ. V lost 2 bases and J 1 base, leaving 9 bases between the germline ends. The whole variable domain, filled in from reference TRBV5-1 and TRBJ2-5, reads KAGVTQTPRYLIKTRGQQVTLSCSPISGHRSVSWYQQTPGQGLQFLFEYFSETQRNKGNFPGRFSGRQFSNSRSEMNVSTLELGDSALYLCASSFFGGQETQYFGPGTRLLVL.

This clonotype was recorded once. This chain uses TRBV29-1 with TRBJ1-2, with 7 nucleotides matching TRBD1. The CDR3 has 20 residues. V lost 8 bases, J lost 0 bases, and 27 bases stayed unmatched. Germline-derived CDR1 and CDR2 are SQVTM and ANQGSEA. The CDR3 reads CSLAGVGVQGPSTANYGYTF. The CDR3 coding sequence is TGCAGCCTAGCTGGAGTAGGTGTACAGGGGCCATCTACAGCTAACTATGGCTACACCTTC.

This sequence joins TRBV10-3 and TRBJ1-1; D remains ambiguous. This CDR3 comprises 15 residues. Trimming removed 0 bases from V and 0 bases from J, with 8 bases in between. CDR1 and CDR2 (germline): ENHRY, SYGVKD. The chain's CDR3 is CAISESAAMNTEAFF. The CDR3 nucleotides read TGTGCCATCAGTGAGTCCGCAGCCATGAACACTGAAGCTTTCTTT.

J is TRBJ1-2 and V is TRBV12-3 or TRBV12-4; the D gene is possibly TRBD1 (5 bases). The CDR3 has 13 amino acids. V was shortened by 5 bases and J by 2 bases, with 9 bases between the two germline ends. Here the CDR3 DNA reads TGTGCCAGCAGTACACAGGAAAACTATGGCTACACCTTC. This encodes CASSTQENYGYTF.

The J gene is TRBJ2-7, the V gene TRBV4-1; D ambiguous. The germline gives CDR1 MGHRA, CDR2 YSYEKL. CDR3 length: 15 residues. V lost 0 bases, J lost 2 bases, and 11 bases lay in between. For the CDR3, the DNA is TGCGCCAGCAGCCAAGAATGGCGACTTACCTACGAGCAGTACTTC. Translated: CASSQEWRLTYEQYF.

This clonotype has a handful of counts. The rearrangement links TRBV10-3 to TRBJ2-1; TRBD2 matches at 11 bases. CDR1 is ENHRY, CDR2 SYGVKD, per germline. The CDR3 covers 14 residues. V lost 8 bases and J lost 4; bases outside the gene matches: 4. The CDR3 DNA follows: TGTGCCATCCTAGCGGGAGGAACGTACAATGAGCAGTTCTTC. The encoded protein is CAILAGGTYNEQFF.

This clonotype was observed a few times. This chain connects TRBV7-2 to TRBJ1-2, with D possibly being TRBD1 (6 bases). Germline CDR1 and CDR2: SGHTA and FQGNSA. The CDR3 contains 14 residues. Trimming left V 2 bases short and J 3 bases short, with 10 bases between. The CDR3 protein is CASSLYRVHYGYTF. DNA for the CDR3: TGTGCCAGCAGCTTATACAGGGTTCACTATGGCTACACCTTC.

The rearrangement uses TRBV12-3 or TRBV12-4 and TRBJ1-1, with a weak D call TRBD1 (5 bases). There are 14 residues in the CDR3. V was clipped by 2 bases and J by 5 bases, with 12 bases between them. In DNA, the CDR3 is TGTGCCAGCAGTTTAACAGGCTTGAGGACTGAAGCTTTCTTT. Translation: CASSLTGLRTEAFF.

This chain uses TRBV12-3 or TRBV12-4 with TRBJ2-1, with 8 nucleotides matching TRBD1. Germline trimming cut 6 bases from V and 3 bases from J; bases unmatched to any gene: 10. The CDR3 extends over 16 amino acids. The CDR3 DNA is TGTGCCAGCAGAGTCCGACAGGGGCTCTTCTACAATGAGCAGTTCTTC. This encodes CASRVRQGLFYNEQFF.

The chain uses TRBV20-1 and TRBJ1-2; D is undetermined. Per germline, CDR1 DFQATT and CDR2 SNEGSKA (reference sequence). The CDR3 extends over 12 amino acids. V lost 2 bases, J lost 2 bases, and 6 bases lay in between. The CDR3: CSARQENYGYTF. The CDR3 DNA reads as TGCAGTGCTAGACAGGAGAACTATGGCTACACCTTC.

The chain joins TRBV5-1 to TRBJ2-1; tentatively, D is TRBD2 (5 bases). CDR1 and CDR2 from the germline V gene are SGHRS and YFSETQ. The CDR3 is made up of 13 amino acids. Trimming shortened V by 1 base and J by 7 bases, and 9 bases separated the two germline ends. The CDR3 DNA reads as TGCGCCAGCAGCTTGATGGGAGAGAATGAGCAGTTCTTC. This codes for CASSLMGENEQFF.

This clonotype was recorded a few times. V gene TRBV6-8 combines with J gene TRBJ1-5; D not certain. This CDR3 contains 16 residues. Looked up from germline, CDR1 is MNHGY and CDR2 is SAAAGT. V was pared by 1 base and J by 1 base, with 11 bases between. This chain's CDR3 is CASSYCCDTSNQPQHF. CDR3 sequence (DNA): TGTGCCAGCAGTTACTGTTGTGACACCAGCAATCAGCCCCAGCATTTT.

The V call is TRBV12-3 or TRBV12-4, the J call TRBJ1-5, with D maybe TRBD1 (5 bases). V shed 5 bases and J shed 5 bases, with 10 bases lying between them. The CDR3 sequence is 13 residues long. The CDR3 DNA reads as TGTGCCAGCAGTGGGGGAGGATATCAGCCCCAGCATTTT. Translating gives CASSGGGYQPQHF.

The rearrangement links TRBV27 to TRBJ1-6; 7 nucleotides match TRBD1. Trimming cost V 6 bases and J 6 bases; bases outside gene matches: 5. The CDR3 sequence is 14 residues long. The germline CDR1 and CDR2 sequences are MNHEY and SMNVEV (reference sequence). Here the CDR3 reads CASSPTGTNSPLHF. CDR3 DNA sequence: TGTGCCAGCAGCCCGACAGGGACTAATTCACCCCTCCACTTT.

This rearrangement joins TRBV2 to TRBJ2-1; maybe TRBD1 (5 bases). Germline V gives CDR1 SNHLY, CDR2 FYNNEI. The CDR3 runs 15 residues. V was trimmed by 5 bases and J by 5 bases, leaving 16 bases between them. The CDR3 loop reads CASSPNLDSNNEQFF. The CDR3 DNA reads TGTGCCAGCAGTCCCAACCTTGACAGTAACAATGAGCAGTTCTTC.

This clonotype was detected once. V gene TRBV20-1 combines with J gene TRBJ2-1; D not resolved. V gave up 1 base and J gave up 3 bases, with 19 bases separating them. Germline V gene data show CDR1 as DFQATT and CDR2 as SNEGSKA (reference sequence). The CDR3 is made up of 17 amino acids. In DNA form, the CDR3 reads TGCAGTGCTAGAGGTGGGGTACAGCTTCGTGGCTACAATGAGCAGTTCTTC. Protein sequence: CSARGGVQLRGYNEQFF.

This clonotype was seen more than once but under ten times. V and J are TRBV12-3 or TRBV12-4 and TRBJ2-7; the match to TRBD1 covers 10 bases. The CDR3 is 13 amino acids. Trimming at V came to 6 bases and at J to 6 bases, leaving 5 bases not matched to a gene. The CDR3 loop is CASRETGGFEQYF. CDR3 in DNA: TGTGCCAGCAGGGAGACAGGGGGCTTCGAGCAGTACTTC.

The chain recombines TRBV12-3 or TRBV12-4 with TRBJ1-5; weak D call: TRBD1 (6 bases). V shed 8 bases and J shed 7 bases, with 15 bases lying between them. The CDR3 is 13 amino acids. In nucleotides, the CDR3 is TGTGCCAGCCGAGGAGGGGGGTACCAGCCCCAGCATTTT. Translation gives CASRGGGYQPQHF.

V is TRBV25-1 and J is TRBJ1-2; D gene ambiguous. Trimming cost V 8 bases and J 2 bases, with 15 bases left between them. Germline V lookup: CDR1 MGHDK, CDR2 SYGVNS. CDR3 length: 14 amino acids. The CDR3 DNA reads as TGTGCCAGCCGAAAGGCAAGCAGAAACTATGGCTACACCTTC. Translation: CASRKASRNYGYTF.